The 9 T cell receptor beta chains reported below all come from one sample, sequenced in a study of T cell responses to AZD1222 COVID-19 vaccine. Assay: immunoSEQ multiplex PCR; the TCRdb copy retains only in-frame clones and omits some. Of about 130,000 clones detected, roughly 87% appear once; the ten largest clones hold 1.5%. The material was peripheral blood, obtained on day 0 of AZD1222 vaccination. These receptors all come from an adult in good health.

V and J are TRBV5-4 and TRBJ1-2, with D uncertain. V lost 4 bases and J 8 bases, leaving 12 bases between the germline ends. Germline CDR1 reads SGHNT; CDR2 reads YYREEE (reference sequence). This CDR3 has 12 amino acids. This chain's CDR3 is CASSKDLHGYTF. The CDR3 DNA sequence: TGTGCCAGCAGCAAGGACCTACACGGCTACACCTTC. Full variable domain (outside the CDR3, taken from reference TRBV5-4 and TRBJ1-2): ETGVTQSPTHLIKTRGQQVTLRCSSQSGHNTVSWYQQALGQGPQFIFQYYREEENGRGNFPPRFSGLQFPNYSSELNVNALELDDSALYLCASSKDLHGYTFGSGTRLTVV.

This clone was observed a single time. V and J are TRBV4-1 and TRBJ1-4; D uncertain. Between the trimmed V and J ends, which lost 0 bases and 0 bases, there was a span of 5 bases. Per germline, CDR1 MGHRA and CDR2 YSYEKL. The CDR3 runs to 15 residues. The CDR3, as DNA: TGCGCCAGCAGCCAAGAGCCAGCAACTAATGAAAAACTGTTTTTT. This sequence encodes CASSQEPATNEKLFF.

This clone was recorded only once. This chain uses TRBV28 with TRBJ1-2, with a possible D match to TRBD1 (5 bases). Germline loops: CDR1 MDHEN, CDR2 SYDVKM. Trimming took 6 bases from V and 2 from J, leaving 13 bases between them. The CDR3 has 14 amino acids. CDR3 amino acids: CASRGPGRNYGYTF. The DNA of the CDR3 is TGTGCCAGCAGGGGCCCGGGACGGAACTATGGCTACACCTTC.

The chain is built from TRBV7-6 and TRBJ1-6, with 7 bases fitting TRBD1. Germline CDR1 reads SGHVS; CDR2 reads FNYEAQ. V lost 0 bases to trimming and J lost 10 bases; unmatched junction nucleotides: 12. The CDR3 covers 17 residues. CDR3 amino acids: CASSLAPQGPRGSPLHF. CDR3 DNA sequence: TGTGCCAGCAGCTTAGCGCCCCAGGGACCCAGGGGGTCACCCCTCCACTTT. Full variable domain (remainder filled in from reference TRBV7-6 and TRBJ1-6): GAGVSQSPRYKVTKRGQDVALRCDPISGHVSLYWYRQALGQGPEFLTYFNYEAQQDKSGLPNDRFSAERPEGSISTLTIQRTEQRDSAMYRCASSLAPQGPRGSPLHFGNGTRLTVT.

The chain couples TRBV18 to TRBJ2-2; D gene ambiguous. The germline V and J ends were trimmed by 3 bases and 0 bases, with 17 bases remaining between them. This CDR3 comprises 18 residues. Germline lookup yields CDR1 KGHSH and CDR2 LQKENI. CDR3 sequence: CASSPWTDEMSNTGELFF. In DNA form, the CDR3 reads TGTGCCAGCTCACCTTGGACGGACGAGATGTCGAACACCGGGGAGCTGTTTTTT.

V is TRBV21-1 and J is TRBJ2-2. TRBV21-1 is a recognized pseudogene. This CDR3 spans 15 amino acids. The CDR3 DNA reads TGTGCCAGCAGCACTAGGGACCCGCGGGCCGGGGAGCTGTTTTTT. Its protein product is CASSTRDPRAGELFF.

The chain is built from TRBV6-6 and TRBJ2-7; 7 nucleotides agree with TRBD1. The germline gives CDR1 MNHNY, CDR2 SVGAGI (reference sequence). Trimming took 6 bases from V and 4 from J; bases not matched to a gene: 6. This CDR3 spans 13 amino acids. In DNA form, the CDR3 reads TGTGCCAGCAGGAACCGGGACAGATACGAGCAGTACTTC. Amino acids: CASRNRDRYEQYF.

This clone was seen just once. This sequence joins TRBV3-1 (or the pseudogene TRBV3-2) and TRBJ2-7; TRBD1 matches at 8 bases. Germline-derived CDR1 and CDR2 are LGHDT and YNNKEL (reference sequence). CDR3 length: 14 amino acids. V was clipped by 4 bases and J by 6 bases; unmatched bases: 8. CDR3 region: CASSLGQVVLEQYF. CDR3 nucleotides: TGTGCCAGCAGCCTGGGACAGGTCGTACTCGAGCAGTACTTC.

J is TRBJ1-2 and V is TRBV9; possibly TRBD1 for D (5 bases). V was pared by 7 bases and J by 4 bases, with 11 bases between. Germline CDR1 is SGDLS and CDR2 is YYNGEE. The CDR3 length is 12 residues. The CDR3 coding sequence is TGTGCCAGCGGGGTCGGGGCCTATGGCTACACCTTC. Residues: CASGVGAYGYTF.